Listed here are 26 T cell receptor beta chains from one sample, sequenced in a study of blood T cells in healthy people across ages (dated by TCRdb to between 2015 and 2017). Library construction relied on 5' RACE. The instrument given in TCRdb is Illumina HiSeq 2500. A second PCR of roughly 7 to 12 cycles was run with a J-beta primer mix and a sample-barcoded 5' primer. The public sequencing data were trimmed at Q25 with fastp and processed into clonotypes with MiXCR by TCRdb, which kept only in-frame beta chains. A single entry per CDR3 protein holds the most common genes and DNA from its merged rows. Across this sample there are about 1,800,000 distinct CDR3 sequences, with roughly 27% seen only once. The ten largest make up 7% to 9% of the sample. The specimen was blood. These receptors originate from a woman in her thirties in good health.

This clonotype has more than one count but fewer than ten. The chain recombines TRBV20-1 with TRBJ2-5; 8 nucleotides line up with TRBD1. The V and J ends lost 5 bases and 4 bases, in that order; junction bases with no gene match: 9. The CDR3 length is 14 residues. CDR1 is DFQATT and CDR2 is SNEGSKA in the germline V gene (reference sequence). The CDR3 region is CSAGVRGQVETQYF. The DNA for the CDR3 is TGCAGTGCTGGGGTCAGGGGGCAGGTAGAGACCCAGTACTTC.

This clonotype was counted ten times or more. The chain joins TRBV27 to TRBJ2-7; D ambiguous. The germline V and J ends were trimmed by 0 bases and 1 base, with 10 bases remaining between them. The CDR3 is made up of 15 amino acids. The germline V gene has CDR1 MNHEY and CDR2 SMNVEV (reference sequence). The CDR3 sequence is CASSLSSGMSYEQYF. For the CDR3, the DNA is TGTGCCAGCAGTTTATCGTCGGGTATGTCCTACGAGCAGTACTTC.

V usage is TRBV19 and J usage is TRBJ1-5, with D perhaps matching TRBD1 (5 bases). V was cut by 1 base and J by 6 bases, with 13 bases left in between. The length of the CDR3 is 15 residues. CDR1 and CDR2 from the germline V gene are LNHDA and SQIVND (reference sequence). For the CDR3, the DNA is TGTGCCAGTAGTATAGGAGGCACGGGGGGTCAGCCCCAGCATTTT. Encoded protein: CASSIGGTGGQPQHF.

The chain is built from TRBV12-3 or TRBV12-4 and TRBJ2-1; 10 bases match TRBD1. The CDR3 has 14 residues. With 7 bases clipped from V and 8 bases from J, the junction kept 8 bases outside the gene matches. The CDR3, as DNA: TGTGCCAGCAACAGACAGGGGGCATTTTATGAGCAGTTCTTC. Translating gives CASNRQGAFYEQFF.

A remark on this clonotype: Mismatch with germline at one junction end may stem from a read error. CDR3 sequence: CSTSRIRASGGELFF. The DNA for the CDR3 is TGCAGTACTAGCCGTATCCGGGCCAGTGGAGGGGAGCTGTTTTTT. V and J are TRBV20-1 and TRBJ2-2; tentative D call: TRBD2 (6 bases). The CDR3 has 15 amino acids. The germline CDR1 and CDR2 sequences are DFQATT and SNEGSKA (reference sequence).

To note about this clonotype: An end of the junction differs from the germline gene, which may be a read error. The chain combines TRBV5-5 with TRBJ2-1, with D possibly being TRBD1 (5 bases). The CDR3 length is 12 residues. In germline, CDR1 is SGHKS, CDR2 YYEKEE (reference sequence). In nucleotides, the CDR3 is TGTGCCAGCAGCTTACAGGACAATGAGCATTTCTTC. Translation gives CASSLQDNEHFF.

This clonotype was seen only a few times. The chain has TRBV7-6 and TRBJ2-5; D unclear. V lost 0 bases and J 1 base, leaving 6 bases between the germline ends. The CDR3 is 14 amino acids. Germline V gene sequence: CDR1 SGHVS, CDR2 FNYEAQ. The CDR3 is CASSLASPQETQYF. The CDR3 nucleotides read TGTGCCAGCAGCTTAGCGAGCCCCCAAGAGACCCAGTACTTC.

To note about this clonotype: Compared with germline, one end of the junction differs, possibly owing to a read error. The J gene is TRBJ2-7, the V gene TRBV13; 8 bases align to TRBD2. Germline CDR1 and CDR2: PRHDT and FYEKMQ (reference sequence). This CDR3 is 14 amino acids long. The CDR3 protein is CSSSAPGGPYEQYF. The DNA for the CDR3 is TGTTCCAGCAGCGCCCCGGGGGGGCCCTACGAGCAGTACTTC.

This chain joins TRBV6-2 or TRBV6-3 and TRBJ2-1; TRBD2 might be the D (6 bases). The CDR3 runs to 15 residues. CDR1 is MNHEY and CDR2 is SVGEGT in the germline V gene. Trimming cost V 6 bases and J 5 bases, with 17 bases left between them. The CDR3 spells CASRPRQGGNNEQFF. The CDR3 coding sequence is TGTGCCAGCAGACCCCGGCAGGGAGGAAACAATGAGCAGTTCTTC.

The chain has TRBV29-1 and TRBJ1-2, with TRBD1 identical over 8 bases. The CDR3 covers 14 residues. The junction had 11 bases not matched to a gene; V was cut back by 6 bases and J by 5 bases. Germline V lookup: CDR1 SQVTM, CDR2 ANQGSEA. The CDR3, as DNA: TGCAGCGTGAAGGGGACAGGACCTTCTTATGGCTACACCTTC. Amino acids: CSVKGTGPSYGYTF.

The genes are TRBV12-3 or TRBV12-4 and TRBJ2-3; no reliable D call. This CDR3 has 13 residues. V gave up 5 bases and J gave up 4 bases, with 10 bases separating them. CDR3 sequence reads: CASSTVRADTQYF. DNA of the CDR3: TGTGCCAGCAGTACAGTGAGAGCAGATACGCAGTATTTT.

This clonotype came up a few times. The chain links TRBV20-1 to TRBJ2-3, with D perhaps TRBD1 (6 bases). The germline CDR1 and CDR2 sequences are DFQATT and SNEGSKA (reference sequence). This CDR3 is 14 amino acids long. V gave up 6 bases and J gave up 6 bases, with 19 bases separating them. The CDR3 sequence is CSARQVVNGDTQYF. CDR3 coding DNA: TGCAGTGCCCGACAGGTTGTAAATGGGGATACGCAGTATTTT.

This chain links TRBV9 with TRBJ2-1; possibly TRBD2 for D (5 bases). Deletions cut 4 bases from V and 0 bases from J, with 14 bases between. The CDR3 is 16 amino acids. CDR1 SGDLS and CDR2 YYNGEE come from the germline V gene. Written as DNA, the CDR3 is TGTGCCAGCAGCCCCCCGGCGGGCCCCTCCTACAATGAGCAGTTCTTC. It is translated as CASSPPAGPSYNEQFF.

The chain has TRBV25-1 and TRBJ2-7; no definite D call. The tail of the sequence fits TRBJ2-5 better, so the J call may be wrong. This CDR3 is built from 13 residues. Looked up from germline, CDR1 is MGHDK and CDR2 is SYGVNS. CDR3 DNA sequence: TGTGCCAGCGCTGAAGTGGGGAAAGAGACCCAGTACTTC. Protein sequence: CASAEVGKETQYF.

The gene calls are TRBV5-1 and TRBJ2-1; D is ambiguous. V was clipped by 2 bases and J by 9 bases, with 9 bases between them. This CDR3 comprises 12 residues. Germline CDR1 reads SGHRS; CDR2 reads YFSETQ. This CDR3 is CASSLSRFEQFF. In nucleotides, the CDR3 is TGCGCCAGCAGCTTATCGCGATTTGAGCAGTTCTTC. The full variable domain, rest sourced from reference TRBV5-1 and TRBJ2-1, is KAGVTQTPRYLIKTRGQQVTLSCSPISGHRSVSWYQQTPGQGLQFLFEYFSETQRNKGNFPGRFSGRQFSNSRSEMNVSTLELGDSALYLCASSLSRFEQFFGPGTRLTVL.

This chain uses TRBV9 with TRBJ2-2; 10 nucleotides line up with TRBD1. The junction had 4 bases not matched to a gene; V was cut back by 3 bases and J by 5 bases. CDR1 and CDR2 (germline): SGDLS, YYNGEE. The CDR3 length is 15 residues. CDR3 in DNA: TGTGCCAGCAGCGGAATGGGACAGGGGACCGGGGAGCTGTTTTTT. Its translation: CASSGMGQGTGELFF.

V is TRBV18 and J is TRBJ1-1, with D tentatively TRBD1 (6 bases). The ends were cut back, 5 bases at V and 8 bases at J, with 12 bases in the middle. Germline V gene lookup returns CDR1 KGHSH and CDR2 LQKENI. The CDR3 is made up of 12 amino acids. Here the CDR3 reads CASSSQTGEAFF. The CDR3 DNA is TGTGCCAGCTCATCGCAGACAGGCGAAGCTTTCTTT.

This chain links TRBV19 with TRBJ2-5, with D perhaps TRBD2 (6 bases). From germline, CDR1 is LNHDA and CDR2 SQIVND (reference sequence). V was trimmed by 4 bases and J by 3 bases, leaving 18 bases between them. CDR3 size: 16 residues. The CDR3 nucleotides read TGTGCCAGTAGTAATTGGGGTAGCGGCGTAAAAGAGACCCAGTACTTC. Its protein is CASSNWGSGVKETQYF.

This clonotype has more than one count but fewer than ten. The CDR3: CASSLNEPRAFF. DNA of the CDR3: TGTGCCAGCAGCTTAAATGAACCTCGAGCTTTCTTT. The chain has TRBV7-9 and TRBJ1-1, with unresolved D. The V end lost 2 bases, the J end lost 10 bases, and 11 bases lay between the germline ends. The CDR3 spans 12 residues. CDR1 is SEHNR and CDR2 is FQNEAQ in the germline V gene (reference sequence).

This rearrangement joins TRBV30 to TRBJ2-1, with a possible D match to TRBD2 (6 bases). Germline V CDR1 and CDR2: GTSNPN, SVGIG (reference sequence). The CDR3 sequence is 11 residues long. V lost 6 bases and J lost 4, with 7 bases in between. As DNA, the CDR3 is TGTGCCTGTAGCGGTTACAATGAGCAGTTCTTC. Encoded protein: CACSGYNEQFF.

This chain links TRBV2 with TRBJ2-1, with TRBD1 as a possible D gene (6 bases). Germline V CDR1 and CDR2: SNHLY, FYNNEI. The CDR3 extends over 15 amino acids. Trimming shortened V by 3 bases and J by 0 bases, and 9 bases separated the two germline ends. CDR3 in DNA: TGTGCCAGCAGTGAGGTGGACAGCTCCTACAATGAGCAGTTCTTC. Encoded protein: CASSEVDSSYNEQFF.

This clonotype was counted many times. The chain employs TRBV7-6 and TRBJ2-7; 7 nucleotides align to TRBD2. Losses at the gene ends were 1 base for V and 3 bases for J; bases not matched to a gene: 6. Germline CDR1 reads SGHVS; CDR2 reads FNYEAQ. This CDR3 spans 15 amino acids. CDR3 amino acids: CASSLDPASGYEQYF. The DNA of the CDR3 is TGTGCCAGCAGCTTAGATCCGGCTAGCGGCTACGAGCAGTACTTC. Full variable domain (rest looked up from reference TRBV7-6 and TRBJ2-7): GAGVSQSPRYKVTKRGQDVALRCDPISGHVSLYWYRQALGQGPEFLTYFNYEAQQDKSGLPNDRFSAERPEGSISTLTIQRTEQRDSAMYRCASSLDPASGYEQYFGPGTRLTVT.

The chain recombines TRBV20-1 with TRBJ2-1, with D possibly TRBD1 on 7 matching bases. The CDR3 is 16 residues long. Germline assignment: CDR1 DFQATT and CDR2 SNEGSKA (reference sequence). Trimming left V 1 base short and J 6 bases short, with 19 bases between. The CDR3 here is CSARVRRQGLSNEQFF. The CDR3 DNA reads TGCAGTGCTAGAGTTAGGAGACAGGGACTCAGCAATGAGCAGTTCTTC.

This clonotype was observed a few times. The chain is built from TRBV9 and TRBJ1-2, with D uncertain. The CDR3 spans 14 residues. The V end lost 2 bases, the J end lost 6 bases, and 14 bases lay between the germline ends. Germline CDR1 and CDR2: SGDLS and YYNGEE. The CDR3 reads CASSVADGRNGYTF. The CDR3, as DNA: TGTGCCAGCAGCGTCGCCGACGGCCGAAATGGCTACACCTTC.

With regard to this clonotype: One end of the junction does not line up with germline, which may come from a read error. V is TRBV14 and J is TRBJ2-1; the D is unclear. This CDR3 spans 11 amino acids. CDR1 and CDR2 (germline): SGHDN, FVKESK. In nucleotides, the CDR3 is TGTACCAGCAGCTTCGGTGGGGAGCAGTTCTTC. It codes for CTSSFGGEQFF.

The V gene is TRBV7-9, the J gene TRBJ1-4; TRBD1 matches 7 bases. The V segment lost 3 bases and the J segment 8 bases; nucleotides outside the gene matches: 15. CDR1 is SEHNR and CDR2 is FQNEAQ in the germline V gene (reference sequence). There are 17 residues in the CDR3. The CDR3 spells CASSLGAWTGLGEKLFF. CDR3 in DNA: TGTGCCAGCAGCTTGGGGGCCTGGACAGGACTAGGAGAAAAACTGTTTTTT. The full variable domain, rest sourced from reference TRBV7-9 and TRBJ1-4, is DTGVSQNPRHKITKRGQNVTFRCDPISEHNRLYWYRQTLGQGPEFLTYFQNEAQLEKSRLLSDRFSAERPKGSFSTLEIQRTEQGDSAMYLCASSLGAWTGLGEKLFFGSGTQLSVL.